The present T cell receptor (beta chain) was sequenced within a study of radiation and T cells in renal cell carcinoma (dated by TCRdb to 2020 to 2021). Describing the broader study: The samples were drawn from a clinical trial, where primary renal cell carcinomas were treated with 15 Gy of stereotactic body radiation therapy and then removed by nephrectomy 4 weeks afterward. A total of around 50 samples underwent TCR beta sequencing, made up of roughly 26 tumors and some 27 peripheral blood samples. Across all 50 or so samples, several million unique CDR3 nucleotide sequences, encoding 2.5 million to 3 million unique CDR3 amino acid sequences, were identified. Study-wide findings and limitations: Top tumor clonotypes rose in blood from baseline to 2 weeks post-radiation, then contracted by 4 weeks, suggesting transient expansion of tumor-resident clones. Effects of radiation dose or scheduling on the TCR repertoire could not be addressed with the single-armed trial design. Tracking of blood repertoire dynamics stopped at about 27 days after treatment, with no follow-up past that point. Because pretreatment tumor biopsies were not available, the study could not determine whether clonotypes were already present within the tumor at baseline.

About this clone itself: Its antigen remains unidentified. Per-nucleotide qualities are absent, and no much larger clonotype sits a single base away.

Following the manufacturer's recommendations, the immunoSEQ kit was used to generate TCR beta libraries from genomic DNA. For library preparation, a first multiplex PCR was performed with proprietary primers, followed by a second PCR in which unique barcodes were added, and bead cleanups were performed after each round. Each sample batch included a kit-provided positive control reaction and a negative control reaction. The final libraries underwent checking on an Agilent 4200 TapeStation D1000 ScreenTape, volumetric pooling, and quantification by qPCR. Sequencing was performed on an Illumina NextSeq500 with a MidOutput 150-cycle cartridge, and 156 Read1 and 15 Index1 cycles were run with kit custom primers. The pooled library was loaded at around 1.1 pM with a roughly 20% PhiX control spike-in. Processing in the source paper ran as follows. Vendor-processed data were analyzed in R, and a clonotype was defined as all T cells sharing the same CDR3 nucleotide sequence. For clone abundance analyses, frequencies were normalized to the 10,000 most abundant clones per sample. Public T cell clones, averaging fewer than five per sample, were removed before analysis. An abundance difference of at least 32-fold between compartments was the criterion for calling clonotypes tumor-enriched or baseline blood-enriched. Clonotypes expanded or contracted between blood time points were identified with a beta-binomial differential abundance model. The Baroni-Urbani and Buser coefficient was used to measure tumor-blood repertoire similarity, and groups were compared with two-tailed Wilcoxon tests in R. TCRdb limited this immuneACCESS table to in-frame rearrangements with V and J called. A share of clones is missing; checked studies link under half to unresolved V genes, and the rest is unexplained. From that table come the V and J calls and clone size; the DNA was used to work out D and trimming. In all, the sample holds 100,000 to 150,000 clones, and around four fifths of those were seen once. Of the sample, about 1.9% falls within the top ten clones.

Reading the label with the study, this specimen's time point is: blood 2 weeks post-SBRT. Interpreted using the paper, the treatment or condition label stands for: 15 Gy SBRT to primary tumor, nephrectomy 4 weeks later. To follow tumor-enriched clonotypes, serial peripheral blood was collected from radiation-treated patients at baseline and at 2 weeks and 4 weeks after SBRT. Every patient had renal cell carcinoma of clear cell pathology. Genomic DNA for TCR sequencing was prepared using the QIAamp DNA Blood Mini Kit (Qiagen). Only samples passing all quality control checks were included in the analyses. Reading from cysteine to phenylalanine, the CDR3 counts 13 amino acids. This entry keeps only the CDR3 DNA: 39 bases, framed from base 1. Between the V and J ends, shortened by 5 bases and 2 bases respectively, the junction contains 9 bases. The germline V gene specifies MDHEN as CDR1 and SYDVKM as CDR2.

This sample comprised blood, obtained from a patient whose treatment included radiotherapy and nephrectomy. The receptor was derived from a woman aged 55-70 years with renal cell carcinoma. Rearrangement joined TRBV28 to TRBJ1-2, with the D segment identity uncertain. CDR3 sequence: CASSPGTNYGYTF. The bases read TGTGCCAGCAGTCCGGGAACCAACTATGGCTACACCTTC.